The 19 T cell receptor beta chains below come from one sample, sequenced in a study of identical twins. Using its own MiXCR run on the 5' RACE reads, TCRdb lists one record per CDR3 protein. Of approximately 670,000 distinct CDR3 sequences in the sample, approximately 6.1% were seen once. Sequenced sample: naive T cells sorted from blood. All receptors derive from a man between 18 and 35 years old in good health.

This clonotype occurred many times. The chain is built from TRBV12-3 or TRBV12-4 and TRBJ2-1; 10 bases are a match to TRBD2. This CDR3 region has 13 residues. The V and J ends lost 6 bases and 9 bases, in that order; junction bases with no gene match: 5. CDR3 protein: CASRSASGSEQFF. CDR3 in DNA: TGTGCCAGCAGATCGGCTAGCGGGAGTGAGCAGTTCTTC.

A single count supports this clonotype. The chain employs TRBV11-2 and TRBJ2-7, with TRBD1 identical over 8 bases. Germline V gene data show CDR1 as SGHAT and CDR2 as FQNNGV. The V gene end was trimmed by 0 bases and the J gene end by 4 bases; junction bases not matched to a gene: 11. The CDR3 consists of 17 residues. The CDR3 DNA follows: TGTGCCAGCAGCTTAGAGGCCAGCGGCAGGGGGCGATACGAGCAGTACGTC. Amino acids: CASSLEASGRGRYEQYV.

This clonotype was picked up a small number of times. This chain joins TRBV2 and TRBJ2-3; 12 bases line up with TRBD2. Germline CDR1 is SNHLY and CDR2 is FYNNEI. CDR3 length: 16 residues. V trimming: 6 bases; J trimming: 6 bases; junction bases outside the gene matches: 10. The CDR3 spells CASSGLGLAGSDTQYF. CDR3 DNA sequence: TGTGCCAGCAGCGGTTTGGGACTAGCGGGTTCGGATACGCAGTATTTT.

This clonotype was found many times. The V gene is TRBV5-1, the J gene TRBJ2-1, with a weak D call TRBD2 (5 bases). The CDR3 is made up of 16 amino acids. Between the trimmed V and J ends, which lost 4 bases and 1 base, there was a span of 15 bases. The germline V gene has CDR1 SGHRS and CDR2 YFSETQ. For the CDR3, the DNA is TGCGCCAGCAGCCGGGATAATAAGGGTTCCTACAATGAGCAGTTCTTC. Its translation: CASSRDNKGSYNEQFF.

This clonotype appeared a few times. The V call is TRBV20-1, the J call TRBJ1-6, with TRBD1 identical over 7 bases. The ends lost 6 bases at V and 0 bases at J; junction bases unmatched: 8. The germline gives CDR1 DFQATT, CDR2 SNEGSKA (reference sequence). The CDR3 totals 16 residues. CDR3 coding DNA: TGCAGTGCGTATTGGGACAGCAGCTCCTATAATTCACCCCTCCACTTT. As protein: CSAYWDSSSYNSPLHF.

The V gene is TRBV28, the J gene TRBJ2-2, with TRBD2 matching over 12 bases. The J segment lost 3 bases and the V segment lost 5 bases, leaving 16 bases of the junction unmatched. Per the germline V gene, CDR1 is MDHEN and CDR2 is SYDVKM. CDR3 length: 20 residues. The CDR3 nucleotides read TGTGCCAGCAGTCCGTACGAAGACACCGGACTAGCGGGGTACACCGGGGAGCTGTTTTTT. Encoded protein: CASSPYEDTGLAGYTGELFF.

The chain uses TRBV25-1 and TRBJ1-2; D perhaps matches TRBD1 (5 bases). Germline values: CDR1 MGHDK, CDR2 SYGVNS. CDR3 length: 11 amino acids. V gave up 7 bases and J gave up 7 bases, with 10 bases separating them. CDR3 sequence (DNA): TGTGCCAGCAAGGGGCTCCGTGGCTACACCTTC. Protein product: CASKGLRGYTF.

This clonotype was seen more than once but under ten times. The chain recombines TRBV2 with TRBJ2-1; 7 positions match TRBD1. The CDR3 consists of 16 residues. Looked up from germline, CDR1 is SNHLY and CDR2 is FYNNEI. Unmatched junction bases numbered 12, after V lost 5 bases and J lost 5 bases. As DNA, the CDR3 is TGTGCCAGCAGTCCATGGGGACAGCCACCTAACAATGAGCAGTTCTTC. Protein: CASSPWGQPPNNEQFF.

This clonotype was counted only a few times. The chain carries TRBV7-9 and TRBJ1-1; 7 bases align to TRBD1. CDR1 is SEHNR and CDR2 is FQNEAQ in the germline V gene (reference sequence). The V segment lost 2 bases and the J segment 6 bases; nucleotides outside the gene matches: 6. CDR3 length: 14 amino acids. The CDR3 sequence: CASSLPGGGAEAFF. The CDR3 coding sequence is TGTGCCAGCAGCTTACCAGGGGGAGGTGCTGAAGCTTTCTTT.

This clonotype was seen many times. The J gene is TRBJ2-1, the V gene TRBV29-1; 7 nucleotides match TRBD2. CDR1 is SQVTM and CDR2 is ANQGSEA in the germline V gene. The ends lost 7 bases at V and 4 bases at J; junction bases unmatched: 1. There are 11 residues in the CDR3. The DNA of the CDR3 is TGCAGCGGGCGGGAGTACAATGAGCAGTTCTTC. The encoded protein is CSGREYNEQFF.

There are many counts of this clonotype. The V call is TRBV6-5, the J call TRBJ1-6; no reliable D call. Germline loops: CDR1 MNHEY, CDR2 SVGAGI. CDR3 length equals 13 residues. V lost 2 bases, J lost 7 bases, and 6 bases lay in between. CDR3 sequence reads: CASSYSWNSPLHF. Here the CDR3 DNA reads TGTGCCAGCAGTTACAGCTGGAATTCACCCCTCCACTTT.

CDR3 nucleotide sequence: TGTGCCAGCAGCCTCGCGGGGGTTAGCCAGCCCCAGCATTTT. Protein product: CASSLAGVSQPQHF. This rearrangement joins TRBV12-3 or TRBV12-4 to TRBJ1-5; a possible D gene is TRBD1 (5 bases). The V gene lost 6 bases and the J gene lost 7 bases, with 16 bases spanning the gap. The length of the CDR3 is 14 residues.

This clonotype was seen a handful of times. V and J are TRBV20-1 and TRBJ2-1; possibly TRBD1 for D (5 bases). Germline V CDR1 and CDR2: DFQATT, SNEGSKA (reference sequence). The CDR3 consists of 18 residues. V was clipped by 5 bases and J by 0 bases, with 23 bases between them. The CDR3 bases are TGCAGTGCTGCACCCATGACAGCTAAGAAGTACTCCTACAATGAGCAGTTCTTC. It encodes CSAAPMTAKKYSYNEQFF.

This clonotype showed up many times. The gene calls are TRBV20-1 and TRBJ2-2; D is unresolved. CDR3 length: 16 amino acids. The V end was cut by 0 bases, the J end by 0 bases, with 11 bases between. CDR1 and CDR2 (germline): DFQATT, SNEGSKA (reference sequence). The CDR3 coding sequence is TGCAGTGCTAGAGATCGGAGCGCCTCGAACACCGGGGAGCTGTTTTTT. Protein sequence: CSARDRSASNTGELFF.

This clonotype was observed a handful of times. The chain links TRBV2 to TRBJ2-1; 9 bases align to TRBD1. Trimming cost V 3 bases and J 6 bases; bases outside gene matches: 6. The CDR3 sequence is 15 residues long. The germline V gene encodes CDR1 SNHLY and CDR2 FYNNEI. The CDR3 DNA follows: TGTGCCAGCAGTGACGGGGACAGGGTCGTCAATGAGCAGTTCTTC. Protein: CASSDGDRVVNEQFF.

In its sample, this clonotype was seen many times. The rearrangement uses TRBV9 and TRBJ2-7; D is perhaps TRBD1 (5 bases). This CDR3 has 16 residues. V lost 4 bases, J lost 0 bases, and 17 bases lay in between. In germline, CDR1 is SGDLS, CDR2 YYNGEE. CDR3 DNA: TGTGCCAGCAGCCCAGACAACAGGCGTCTCTCCTACGAGCAGTACTTC. It is translated as CASSPDNRRLSYEQYF.

This clonotype was counted between two and nine times. The chain recombines TRBV7-2 with TRBJ1-2; 9 nucleotides line up with TRBD1. CDR3 length: 15 amino acids. Trimming took 1 base from V and 3 from J; bases not matched to a gene: 3. Per germline, CDR1 SGHTA and CDR2 FQGNSA. The CDR3 coding sequence is TGTGCCAGCAGCTTAGTTAGACAGGGGGACTATGGCTACACCTTC. It yields the protein CASSLVRQGDYGYTF. Full variable domain (remainder filled in from reference TRBV7-2 and TRBJ1-2): GAGVSQSPSNKVTEKGKDVELRCDPISGHTALYWYRQSLGQGLEFLIYFQGNSAPDKSGLPSDRFSAERTGGSVSTLTIQRTQQEDSAVYLCASSLVRQGDYGYTFGSGTRLTVV.

In this sample, this clonotype turned up many times. The chain links TRBV12-3 or TRBV12-4 to TRBJ2-1; the D is unclear. The CDR3 consists of 13 residues. The ends were cut back, 5 bases at V and 2 bases at J, with 7 bases in the middle. The CDR3: CASSAITYNEQFF. In DNA form, the CDR3 reads TGTGCCAGCAGTGCTATTACCTACAATGAGCAGTTCTTC.

The chain combines TRBV12-3 or TRBV12-4 with TRBJ2-1; 12 bases fit TRBD1. The CDR3 is 14 residues long. After removal of 4 bases from V and 9 bases from J, the junction contained 4 bases not matched to a gene. CDR3 sequence: CASSSGQGAGEQFF. CDR3 sequence (DNA): TGTGCCAGCAGTTCGGGACAGGGGGCTGGTGAGCAGTTCTTC.